These T cell receptor beta chains were read from a single sample in a study of CD8 T cells in ankylosing spondylitis. TCRdb processed the 5' RACE reads anew with MiXCR; each CDR3 protein has one entry. The table includes about 210,000 distinct CDR3 sequences, about 6.7% detected once. The sequencing sample was made of blood, either unsorted or a sorted T cell fraction (not recorded which). The receptors derive from a male donor with ankylosing spondylitis. CDR3s include the opening cysteine and the closing phenylalanine or tryptophan. D genes are given only for firm matches. The size of a clone is reported for some rows only, either as once, few or many, or as a class for expanded clones.

d_gene,abundance,j_gene,len,v_gene,CDR3nt,CDR3aa
NA,NA,TRBJ2-2,13,TRBV7-6,TGTGCCAGCAGCTTGTCAGCCACCGGGGAGCTGTTTTTT,CASSLSATGELFF
NA,NA,TRBJ1-5,16,TRBV20-1,TGCAGTGCTCATTTGCCCCCAGGGTTTAGCAATCAGCCCCAGCATTTT,CSAHLPPGFSNQPQHF
NA,many,TRBJ1-1,12,TRBV19,TGTGCCAGCACACAGGGTTTAACTGAAGCTTTCTTT,CASTQGLTEAFF
NA,many,TRBJ2-2,15,TRBV27,TGTGCCAGCAATACAAAAAACTTACCCCCCGGGGAGCTGTTTTTT,CASNTKNLPPGELFF
TRBD2,many,TRBJ2-7,16,TRBV7-8,TGTGCCAGCAGCTTCGGAGCGGGAGGGCCTCCCTACGAGCAGTACTTC,CASSFGAGGPPYEQYF
NA,many,TRBJ1-1,15,TRBV9,TGTGCCAGCAGCGTAGCTCCGGGAGGCCACACTGAAGCTTTCTTT,CASSVAPGGHTEAFF
NA,many,TRBJ2-3,18,TRBV10-3,TGTGCCATCCCTTGGATACGCGGGGGCCTCCCTAGCACAGATACGCAGTATTTT,CAIPWIRGGLPSTDTQYF
NA,few,TRBJ2-7,16,TRBV9,TGTGCCAGCAGCCCCACCCCCGGGGGGCGAAGTACCGAGCAGTACTTC,CASSPTPGGRSTEQYF
TRBD1,NA,TRBJ2-2,18,TRBV24-1,TGTACCACCAGTGATTTGCAAACGGGGACAGGGGACACCGGGAAGCTGTTTTTT,CTTSDLQTGTGDTGKLFF
TRBD2,many,TRBJ2-7,15,TRBV6-4,TGTGCCAGCAGTCGGGGGGGCGAAAGCTCCTACGAGCAGTACTTC,CASSRGGESSYEQYF
NA,many,TRBJ1-5,16,TRBV20-1,TGCAGTGCCCTCCTCCCATCAAGAAGCGGCAATCAGCCCCAGCATTTT,CSALLPSRSGNQPQHF
NA,NA,TRBJ2-3,15,TRBV6-1,TGTGCCAGCAGAGGGCCAATAAACCCCGGGGTTGAGCAGTATTTT,CASRGPINPGVEQYF
NA,many,TRBJ2-3,14,TRBV28,TGTGCCAGCAGTCGATCGCAAGGCACAGATACGCAGTATTTT,CASSRSQGTDTQYF
NA,many,TRBJ1-1,15,TRBV9,TGTGCCAGCAGCGTAGTCGGGGGGGCGAACACTGAAGCTTTCTTT,CASSVVGGANTEAFF
TRBD1,many,TRBJ2-7,14,TRBV27,TGTGCCAGCAGTCCAGGGACAGCCCTTGGGGAGCAGTACTTC,CASSPGTALGEQYF
TRBD2,many,TRBJ2-1,16,TRBV19,TGTGCCAGTAGCCACCATCTGGGACTAGCGGGAAGGGAGAAGTTCTTC,CASSHHLGLAGREKFF
NA,many,TRBJ2-5,12,TRBV20-1,TGCAGTGCTAGAGCGGGGCAAGAGACCCAGTACTTC,CSARAGQETQYF
NA,few,TRBJ2-5,14,TRBV5-6,TGTGCCAGCAGCTTGGCGGCGGGTTGGGAGACCCAGTACTTC,CASSLAAGWETQYF
NA,NA,TRBJ2-7,19,TRBV12-3/TRBV12-4,TGTGCCAGCATCCTTCGGGGTAAGCGGACCTACACCGGGGGTTACGAGCAGTACTTC,CASILRGKRTYTGGYEQYF
TRBD2,few,TRBJ2-3,17,TRBV7-9,TGTGCCAGCAGCTCGGGACTAGCGGGAGCGGGCACAGATACGCAGTATTTT,CASSSGLAGAGTDTQYF
NA,many,TRBJ1-1,13,TRBV25-1,TGTGCCAGCCCCCGCACGGGGAACACTGAAGCTTTCTTT,CASPRTGNTEAFF
NA,many,TRBJ2-1,15,TRBV2,TGTGCCAGCAGTCCTCAGCCGAGAGTAAACAATGAGCAGTTCTTC,CASSPQPRVNNEQFF
NA,few,TRBJ2-1,13,TRBV7-8,TGTGCCAGCAGCGCAGAGATCTACAATGAGCAGTTCTTC,CASSAEIYNEQFF
NA,few,TRBJ2-3,20,TRBV11-2,TGTGCCAGCAGCTTAGACCGAATTGGGGAGCGACGGGAGAGCACAGATACGCAGTATTTT,CASSLDRIGERRESTDTQYF
NA,many,TRBJ2-3,16,TRBV4-3,TGCGCCAGCAGCCAAGCCGGAGGCAGGAGCACAGATACGCAGTATTTT,CASSQAGGRSTDTQYF
NA,many,TRBJ2-7,12,TRBV12-3/TRBV12-4,TGTGCCAGCAGTTTAGGGTCTAGAGCGGAGTACTTC,CASSLGSRAEYF
NA,NA,TRBJ2-1,14,TRBV6-1,TGTGCCAGCAAGAGAGACAGAGCCTACAATGAGCAGTTCTTC,CASKRDRAYNEQFF
TRBD1,many,TRBJ1-1,13,TRBV15,TGTGCCACCAGGGACAGGGGGAACACTGAAGCTTTCTTT,CATRDRGNTEAFF
NA,many,TRBJ1-1,16,TRBV5-1,TGCGCCAGCAGCTCCCGGGACGGAGTTCGTGGGTCTGAAGCTTTCTTT,CASSSRDGVRGSEAFF
NA,many,TRBJ1-1,15,TRBV9,TGTGCCAGCAGCGGGCGGCAGGGGAGGTACACTGAAGCTTTCTTT,CASSGRQGRYTEAFF
NA,many,TRBJ1-2,12,TRBV29-1,TGCAGCGTTGAAAGGTCATTATATGGCTACACCTTC,CSVERSLYGYTF
NA,many,TRBJ1-2,10,TRBV29-1,TGCAGCGTATCGGCAGGGGGCTACACCTTC,CSVSAGGYTF
NA,many,TRBJ1-1,15,TRBV4-3,TGCGCCAGCAGCCAAGCCGCAGCCATGAACACTGAAGCTTTCTTT,CASSQAAAMNTEAFF
TRBD2,many,TRBJ2-7,12,TRBV20-1,TGCAGTGCTAGAAGCGGGAGACACGAGCAGTACTTC,CSARSGRHEQYF
TRBD1,many,TRBJ2-3,17,TRBV27,TGTGCCAGCACTCCTCCGGAAGGGACAGGGGCGGCAGATACGCAGTATTTT,CASTPPEGTGAADTQYF
TRBD2,NA,TRBJ2-5,16,TRBV7-8,TGTGCCAGCAGCTTAAGGAGCGGGGGGTCGCAAGAGACCCAGTACTTC,CASSLRSGGSQETQYF
NA,few,TRBJ2-3,15,TRBV3-1,TGTGCCAGCAGCCAAGGTCGCGGGCCAACAGATACGCAGTATTTT,CASSQGRGPTDTQYF
NA,many,TRBJ1-3,15,TRBV6-1,TGTGCCAGCAGTCGAGCGTACCGCTCTGGAAACACCATATATTTT,CASSRAYRSGNTIYF
NA,NA,TRBJ2-3,14,TRBV9,TGTGCCAGCAGCGTAGAGGGGAGGACAGATACGCAGTATTTT,CASSVEGRTDTQYF
NA,NA,TRBJ1-1,13,TRBV11-3,TGTGCCAGCAGCCGGACAGCCTACACTGAAGCTTTCTTT,CASSRTAYTEAFF
NA,few,TRBJ2-2,14,TRBV7-9,TGTGCCAGCAGCTTTATCCGGAGCACCGGGGAGCTGTTTTTT,CASSFIRSTGELFF
NA,many,TRBJ1-1,14,TRBV27,TGTGCCAGCAGTCCGGACAGCCTGAACACTGAAGCTTTCTTT,CASSPDSLNTEAFF
TRBD2,NA,TRBJ2-3,17,TRBV2,TGTGCCAGCAGTGCCTCGGGACTAGTCTGGGGGGGGGATACGCAGTATTTT,CASSASGLVWGGDTQYF
NA,many,TRBJ1-1,13,TRBV20-1,TGCAGTGCTAGGGCCAAGGGGCAGTATGAAGCTTTCTTT,CSARAKGQYEAFF
NA,few,TRBJ2-3,14,TRBV7-9,TGTGCCAGCAGCTCAGCCGTAAACCTAGATACGCAGTATTTT,CASSSAVNLDTQYF
NA,many,TRBJ2-5,13,TRBV20-1,TGCAGTGCTAGAGATACGGGTGCAGAGACCCAGTACTTC,CSARDTGAETQYF
NA,NA,TRBJ2-7,14,TRBV5-5,TGTGCCAGCAGCTCGGGACCTAGCAGGTACGAGCAGTACTTC,CASSSGPSRYEQYF